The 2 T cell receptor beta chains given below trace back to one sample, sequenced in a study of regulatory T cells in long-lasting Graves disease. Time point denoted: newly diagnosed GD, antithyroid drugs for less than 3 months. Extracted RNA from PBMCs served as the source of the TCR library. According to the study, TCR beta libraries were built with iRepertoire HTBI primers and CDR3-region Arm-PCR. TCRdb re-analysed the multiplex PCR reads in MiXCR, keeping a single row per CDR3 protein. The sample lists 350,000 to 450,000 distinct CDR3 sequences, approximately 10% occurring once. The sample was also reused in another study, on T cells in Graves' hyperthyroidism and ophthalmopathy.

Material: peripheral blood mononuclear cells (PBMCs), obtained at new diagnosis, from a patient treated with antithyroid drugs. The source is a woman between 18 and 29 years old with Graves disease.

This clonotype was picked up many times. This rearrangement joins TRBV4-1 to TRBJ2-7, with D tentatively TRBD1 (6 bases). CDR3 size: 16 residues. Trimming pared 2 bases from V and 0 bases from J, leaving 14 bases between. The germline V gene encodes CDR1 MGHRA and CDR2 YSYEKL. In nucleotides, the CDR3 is TGCGCCAGCAGCCAACAGGGGTTCCCTGGCTCCTACGAGCAGTACTTC. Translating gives CASSQQGFPGSYEQYF.

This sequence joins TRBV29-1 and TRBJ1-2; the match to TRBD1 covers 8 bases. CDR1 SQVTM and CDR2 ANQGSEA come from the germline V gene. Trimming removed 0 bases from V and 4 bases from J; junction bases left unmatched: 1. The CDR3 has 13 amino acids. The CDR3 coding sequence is TGCAGCGTTGAAGACGACAGGGGCTATGGCTACACCTTC. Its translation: CSVEDDRGYGYTF.